These T cell receptor beta chains were read from a single sample in a study of blood T cells in healthy people across ages. One entry per CDR3 protein results from TCRdb running MiXCR on the 5' RACE reads. This table holds approximately 880,000 distinct CDR3 sequences, around 48% found once. Sequenced input: blood. These receptors originate from a man aged 30 to 39 in good health. CDR3s include the opening cysteine and the closing phenylalanine or tryptophan.

J gene,V gene,CDR3 protein
TRBJ2-3,TRBV6-4,CASSEQPSTDTQYF
TRBJ1-2,TRBV29-1,CSVEEGTGVGGYTF
TRBJ2-3,TRBV4-3,CASSQDRRGPLADTQYF
TRBJ2-5,TRBV4-2,CASSQGLAGASYQETQYF
TRBJ1-4,TRBV7-8,CASSFKPVASEKLFF
TRBJ2-4,TRBV20-1,CSALLAGSKNIQYF
TRBJ2-3,TRBV4-3,CASSQGLPSATDTQYF
TRBJ2-1,TRBV6-5,CASRRPGQGQEYEQFF
TRBJ2-3,TRBV6-6,CASRFVGQGSTDTQYF
TRBJ1-5,TRBV15,CATSGDRSIQPQHF
TRBJ1-1,TRBV12-3/TRBV12-4,CASSSGRGWDTEAFF
TRBJ1-5,TRBV4-3,CASSHTGGSQPQHF
TRBJ2-6,TRBV3-1,CASSTGTGVLSGANVLTF
TRBJ1-1,TRBV4-1,CASSQWKGSVSTEAFF
TRBJ2-7,TRBV4-1,CASSQDFEAYEQYF
TRBJ1-4,TRBV20-1,CSAIQGMKLFF
TRBJ2-1,TRBV5-8,CASSFPFF
TRBJ2-7,TRBV18,CASSSGQANYEQYF
TRBJ1-1,TRBV12-3/TRBV12-4,CASRTQGNTEAFF
TRBJ1-1,TRBV4-2,CASSQDSQGVTEAFF
TRBJ2-7,TRBV15,CATSRDNGRAYEQYF
NA,TRBV6-6,CASRYAGNTYEQYF
TRBJ2-1,TRBV12-3/TRBV12-4,CASSREYEQFF
TRBJ1-5,TRBV3-1,CASSQRTVSNQPQHF
TRBJ1-1,TRBV6-6,CASSYPRGVDTEAFF
TRBJ2-7,TRBV6-5,CASSYPDSYEQYF
NA,TRBV28,CASSLSVEAHEQYF
TRBJ2-1,TRBV27,CASSSTGGQEQFF
TRBJ2-7,TRBV29-1,CSVEHPGDYEQYF
TRBJ1-2,TRBV15,CATSRVGTGRNYGYTF
TRBJ1-1,TRBV14,CASSHGQVAFF
TRBJ2-3,TRBV5-8,CASSFTLASLPDTQYF
TRBJ2-7,TRBV25-1,CASSSGTRLSYEQYF
TRBJ2-2,TRBV3-1,CASSQVEANTGELFF
TRBJ2-2,TRBV9,CASSVALNRYTGELFF
TRBJ2-3,TRBV5-1,CASSPRGRVTDTQYF
TRBJ1-2,TRBV6-5,CASSYSGEGGYTF
TRBJ2-2,TRBV11-3,CASSLTLANGELFF
TRBJ1-1,TRBV27,CAEGAYLNTEAFF
TRBJ1-2,TRBV4-3,CASSQDRYGNNYGYTF
TRBJ1-1,TRBV7-8,CASSLVSGVRGFRTEAFF
TRBJ1-2,TRBV5-1,CASSPDRDLGYGYTF
TRBJ1-2,TRBV29-1,CSVVSGDRGHTF
TRBJ2-1,TRBV7-9,CASSLETGDWNEQFF
TRBJ2-1,TRBV6-5,CASSYPPKTSGGANEQFF
TRBJ2-5,TRBV3-1,CASSPLTGGEETQYF
TRBJ2-7,TRBV4-1,CASSQPGQTYERYF
TRBJ2-1,TRBV29-1,CSVPTSGSYNEQFF
TRBJ1-2,TRBV29-1,CSVNRANYGYTF